This T cell receptor (beta chain) is from a study of cytomegalovirus exposure and HLA in healthy donors. General observations from the study: Researchers reported in a later analysis that a missense DCLRE1C variant was tied to TCR beta V- and J-gene trimming. CMV antigen specificity of a few CMV-associated chains was confirmed in vitro.

The PCR contained 60 Vbeta and 13 Jbeta primers. The repertoire was sequenced with immunoSEQ multiplex PCR; TCRdb's copy has only in-frame clones and lacks some. The data hold about 110,000 clones, with more than 60% observed a single time. The V and J ends lost 6 bases and 6 bases respectively, with 14 bases between them. This CDR3 contains 13 residues. Germline CDR1 reads LNHDA; CDR2 reads SQIVND (reference sequence). As for this clone: What it recognizes is unknown.

The receptor's source is a man aged 25-45 years in good health and CMV-seropositive. Source material: PBMCs. The V and J genes are TRBV19 and TRBJ1-2; tentatively, D is TRBD1 (6 bases). The CDR3 here is CASRRGYGDGYTF. For the CDR3, the DNA is TGTGCCAGTAGGAGGGGGTATGGTGATGGCTACACCTTC.